This T cell receptor beta chain originates from a study of Graves' ophthalmopathy and Graves' hyperthyroidism. This clonotype was counted only a few times. Its antigen is as yet unknown. The CDR3 consists of 16 residues. Germline CDR1 is KGHSH and CDR2 is LQKENI. The V segment lost 3 bases and the J segment 0 bases; nucleotides outside the gene matches: 5. TCR beta CDR3 amplification used RNA transcripts. Second-round multiplex PCR came after first-round RT-PCR with HTBI primers. TCRdb re-analysed the multiplex PCR reads in MiXCR, keeping a single row per CDR3 protein. The profile covers about 24,000 distinct CDR3 sequences, with nearly 50% appearing a single time and 6% to 8% taken by the ten largest. Study-level points and caveats: Predictions made by the model for ophthalmopathy progression reached 70.59% sensitivity and less than 80% specificity.

Material for sequencing was peripheral blood. The J gene is TRBJ1-3, the V gene TRBV18; 7 bases line up with TRBD1. This clonotype originated in an adult woman with stable Graves' hyperthyroidism. The CDR3 DNA is TGTGCCAGCTCACCGGGACAGACTTCCTCTGGAAACACCATATATTTT. Residues: CASSPGQTSSGNTIYF. Drawing the rest from reference TRBV18 and TRBJ1-3, the complete variable domain is NAGVMQNPRHLVRRRGQEARLRCSPMKGHSHVYWYRQLPEEGLKFMVYLQKENIIDESGMPKERFSAEFPKEGPSILRIQQVVRGDSAAYFCASSPGQTSSGNTIYFGEGSWLTVV.